The source of this T cell receptor beta chain is a study of cytomegalovirus exposure and HLA in healthy donors. Study-level information: The Caucasian-associated ancestry cluster held less than 85% of 300 to 500 genotyped donors. Study-wide results and caveats: When a later analysis was performed, an Asian-associated ancestry cluster reportedly had fewer N-insertions than the approximately 680-donor mean. It was reportedly the case that the classifier diagnosed cytomegalovirus status with high specificity and sensitivity.

PCR amplification relied on 60 Vbeta primers (plus 13 Jbeta primers). The method was immunoSEQ multiplex PCR; TCRdb's version includes in-frame clones alone and lacks a portion of them. The sample carries some 180,000 clones, roughly 68% recorded once. The length of the CDR3 is 18 residues. As for this clone: Its antigen remains unidentified.

The J gene is TRBJ2-7, the V gene TRBV21-1; TRBD2 was called by the table and not checked on the DNA. TRBV21-1 is a pseudogene locus. What was sequenced was PBMCs. This TCR was recovered from a woman between 25 and 40 years old in good health and CMV-seronegative. CDR3 coding DNA: TGTGCCAGCAGCGAAACGGGGGGACTAGCAGTCATATCCTACGAGCAGTACTTC. It specifies CASSETGGLAVISYEQYF.